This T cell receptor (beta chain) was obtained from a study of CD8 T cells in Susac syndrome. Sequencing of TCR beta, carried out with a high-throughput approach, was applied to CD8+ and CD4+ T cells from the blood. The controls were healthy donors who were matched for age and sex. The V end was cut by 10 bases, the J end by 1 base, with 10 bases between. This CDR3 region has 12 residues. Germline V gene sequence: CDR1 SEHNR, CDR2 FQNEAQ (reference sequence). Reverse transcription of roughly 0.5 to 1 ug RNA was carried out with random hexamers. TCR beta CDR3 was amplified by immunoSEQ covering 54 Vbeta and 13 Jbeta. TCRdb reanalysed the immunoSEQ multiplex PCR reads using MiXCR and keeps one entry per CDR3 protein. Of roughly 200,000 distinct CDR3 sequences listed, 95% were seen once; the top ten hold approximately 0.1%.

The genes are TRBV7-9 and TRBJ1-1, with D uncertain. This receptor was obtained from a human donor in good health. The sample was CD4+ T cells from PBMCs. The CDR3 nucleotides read TGTGCCACCTCGCGCAAGAACACTGAAGCTTTCTTT. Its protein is CATSRKNTEAFF.